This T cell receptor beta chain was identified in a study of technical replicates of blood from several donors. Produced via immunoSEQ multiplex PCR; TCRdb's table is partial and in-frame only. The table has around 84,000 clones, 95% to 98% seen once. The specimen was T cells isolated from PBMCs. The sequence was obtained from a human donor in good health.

In DNA, the CDR3 is TGTGCCAGCAAGGAGGGGGCCACTGAAGCTTTCTTT. Its translation: CASKEGATEAFF. The rearrangement links TRBV6-5 to TRBJ1-1; 7 bases line up with TRBD1. The germline gives CDR1 MNHEY, CDR2 SVGAGI. This CDR3 spans 12 amino acids. J lost 4 bases, V lost 7 bases, and 3 bases had no gene match.